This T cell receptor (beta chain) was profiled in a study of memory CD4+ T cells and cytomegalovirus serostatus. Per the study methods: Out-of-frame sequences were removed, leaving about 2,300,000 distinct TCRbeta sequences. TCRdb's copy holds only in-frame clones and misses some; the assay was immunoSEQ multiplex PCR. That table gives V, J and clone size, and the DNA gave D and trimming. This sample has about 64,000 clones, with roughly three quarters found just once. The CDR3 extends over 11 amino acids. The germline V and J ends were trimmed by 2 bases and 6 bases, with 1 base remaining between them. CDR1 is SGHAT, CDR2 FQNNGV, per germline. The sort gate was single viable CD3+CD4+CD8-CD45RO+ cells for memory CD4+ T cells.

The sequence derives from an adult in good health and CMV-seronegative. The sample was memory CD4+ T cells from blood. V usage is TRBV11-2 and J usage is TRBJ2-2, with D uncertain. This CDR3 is CASSLPGELFF. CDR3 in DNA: TGTGCCAGCAGCTTACCCGGGGAGCTGTTTTTT.